A selection of T cell receptor beta chains follows, all from one sample in a study of immune evolution from preneoplasia to lung adenocarcinoma. The method was immunoSEQ multiplex PCR; TCRdb's version includes in-frame clones alone and lacks a portion of them. This table has about 6,300 clones, around 78% appearing once. Specimen: FFPE minimally invasive lung adenocarcinoma tissue. The receptors stem from a person aged 55-80 years with lung adenocarcinoma. Both conserved end residues are part of each CDR3. Fields, in order: V gene, clone size, J gene, CDR3 length, D gene, CDR3 DNA, CDR3 protein. A D gene is named only where the DNA matches it firmly. Where a row states a size, it is once, few, many or the class of an expanded clone; other rows omit it.

V gene: TRBV30; clone size: NA; J gene: TRBJ2-1; CDR3 length: 21; D gene: NA; CDR3 DNA: TGTGCCTGGACCACTTACGGACAGGGAATGGCGGGAGGCAGGGTATACAATGAGCAGTTCTTC; CDR3 protein: CAWTTYGQGMAGGRVYNEQFF
V gene: TRBV5-4; clone size: NA; J gene: TRBJ2-1; CDR3 length: 16; D gene: TRBD1; CDR3 DNA: TGTGCCAGCAGCTTGACTGGGACAGGGTTCTACAATGAGCAGTTCTTC; CDR3 protein: CASSLTGTGFYNEQFF
V gene: TRBV29-1; clone size: once; J gene: TRBJ1-1; CDR3 length: 11; D gene: NA; CDR3 DNA: TGCAGCGTTGGTGGTCTGACTGAAGCTTTCTTT; CDR3 protein: CSVGGLTEAFF
V gene: TRBV27; clone size: NA; J gene: TRBJ1-3; CDR3 length: 14; D gene: NA; CDR3 DNA: TGTGCCAGCAGTGCCGGGGCCGTTGGAAACACCATATATTTT; CDR3 protein: CASSAGAVGNTIYF
V gene: TRBV11-3; clone size: NA; J gene: TRBJ2-2; CDR3 length: 14; D gene: NA; CDR3 DNA: TGTGCCAGCAGCTTAGGCGGAGATACCGGGGAGCTGTTTTTT; CDR3 protein: CASSLGGDTGELFF
V gene: TRBV27; clone size: NA; J gene: TRBJ2-1; CDR3 length: 16; D gene: NA; CDR3 DNA: TGTGCCAGCACAAAAGCCGGGACACTAAATGGGAATGAGCAGTTCTTC; CDR3 protein: CASTKAGTLNGNEQFF
V gene: TRBV19; clone size: NA; J gene: TRBJ2-1; CDR3 length: 12; D gene: NA; CDR3 DNA: TGTGCCAGTAGTATAGCGGACAATGAGCAGTTCTTC; CDR3 protein: CASSIADNEQFF
V gene: TRBV4-1; clone size: NA; J gene: TRBJ2-7; CDR3 length: 16; D gene: NA; CDR3 DNA: TGCGCCAGCAGCCAAGTCGTCGCGATCAGCTTCTACGAGCAGTATTTC; CDR3 protein: CASSQVVAISFYEQYF
V gene: TRBV4-1; clone size: NA; J gene: TRBJ1-5; CDR3 length: 16; D gene: NA; CDR3 DNA: TGCGCCAGCAGCCCCCCCAGGCAGGGAGGCAATCAGCCCCAGCATTTT; CDR3 protein: CASSPPRQGGNQPQHF
V gene: TRBV4-2; clone size: NA; J gene: TRBJ2-5; CDR3 length: 18; D gene: TRBD2; CDR3 DNA: TGTGCCAGCAGCCAATCCATCCGGGGGCTAGCGGGTGGAGAGACCCAGTACTTC; CDR3 protein: CASSQSIRGLAGGETQYF
V gene: TRBV28; clone size: NA; J gene: TRBJ2-5; CDR3 length: 13; D gene: TRBD1; CDR3 DNA: TGTGCCAGCAGCAGACAGGGCAAAGAGACCCAGTACTTC; CDR3 protein: CASSRQGKETQYF
V gene: TRBV6-1; clone size: NA; J gene: TRBJ2-2; CDR3 length: 14; D gene: NA; CDR3 DNA: TGTGCCAGCAGTGGGAAACTCGACACCGGGGAGCTGTTTTTT; CDR3 protein: CASSGKLDTGELFF
V gene: TRBV5-1; clone size: NA; J gene: TRBJ2-3; CDR3 length: 14; D gene: NA; CDR3 DNA: TGCGCCAGCAGCTTGATGTCCGTCACAGATACGCAGTATTTT; CDR3 protein: CASSLMSVTDTQYF
V gene: TRBV11-2; clone size: NA; J gene: TRBJ2-1; CDR3 length: 18; D gene: TRBD2; CDR3 DNA: TGTGCCAGCAGCTTGAAGACGCAGGGACTAGCGGGCTACAATGAGCAGTTCTTC; CDR3 protein: CASSLKTQGLAGYNEQFF
V gene: TRBV5-6; clone size: few; J gene: TRBJ2-1; CDR3 length: 15; D gene: NA; CDR3 DNA: TGTGCCAGCAGCCCGGACAAGGAAACCTACAATGAGCAGTTCTTC; CDR3 protein: CASSPDKETYNEQFF
V gene: TRBV27; clone size: NA; J gene: TRBJ2-1; CDR3 length: 15; D gene: NA; CDR3 DNA: TGTGCCAGCAGTTTATCCCATGGGATAGACAATGAGCAGTTCTTC; CDR3 protein: CASSLSHGIDNEQFF
V gene: TRBV18; clone size: NA; J gene: TRBJ2-7; CDR3 length: 12; D gene: NA; CDR3 DNA: TGTGCCAGCTCACCACCGGGCCACGAGCAGTACTTC; CDR3 protein: CASSPPGHEQYF
V gene: TRBV13; clone size: NA; J gene: TRBJ1-4; CDR3 length: 15; D gene: NA; CDR3 DNA: TGTGCCAGCAGCAGAAATGACAGACACAATGAAAAACTGTTTTTT; CDR3 protein: CASSRNDRHNEKLFF
V gene: TRBV5-1; clone size: once; J gene: TRBJ2-2; CDR3 length: 14; D gene: TRBD2; CDR3 DNA: TGCGCCAGCAGCTTGGCCGGGGGGTACGGGGAGCTGTTTTTT; CDR3 protein: CASSLAGGYGELFF
V gene: TRBV27; clone size: once; J gene: TRBJ1-4; CDR3 length: 13; D gene: NA; CDR3 DNA: TGTGCCACTCGGACCCTGGCGGGCGAAAAACTGTTTTTT; CDR3 protein: CATRTLAGEKLFF
V gene: TRBV12-5; clone size: NA; J gene: TRBJ2-5; CDR3 length: 13; D gene: NA; CDR3 DNA: TGTGCTAGTGGTGGGGACCGATCGGAGACCCAGTACTTC; CDR3 protein: CASGGDRSETQYF
V gene: TRBV4-1; clone size: NA; J gene: TRBJ2-5; CDR3 length: 16; D gene: NA; CDR3 DNA: TGCGCCAGCAGCTCAGGCCTAACCGGGACTTCGGAGACCCAGTACTTC; CDR3 protein: CASSSGLTGTSETQYF
V gene: TRBV6-5; clone size: NA; J gene: TRBJ1-4; CDR3 length: 15; D gene: NA; CDR3 DNA: TGTGCCAGCAGTTACAAGCCAATCCTTAGCGAAAAACTGTTTTTT; CDR3 protein: CASSYKPILSEKLFF
V gene: TRBV19; clone size: once; J gene: TRBJ2-7; CDR3 length: 12; D gene: NA; CDR3 DNA: TGTGCCAGCAAGGGGGTCACCTACGAGCAGTACTTC; CDR3 protein: CASKGVTYEQYF
V gene: TRBV6-1; clone size: NA; J gene: TRBJ1-5; CDR3 length: 13; D gene: NA; CDR3 DNA: TGTGCCAGCAGGACGTGGGGTAGTCAGCCCCAGCATTTT; CDR3 protein: CASRTWGSQPQHF